The 20 T cell receptor beta chains below come from one sample, sequenced in a study of immune characterization of retroperitoneal liposarcoma. TCRdb re-called the PCR reads with MiXCR, one entry per CDR3 protein. Of more than 10,000 distinct CDR3 sequences listed, about 27% are singletons. Sequencing used tumor tissue. The source is a male donor with retroperitoneal liposarcoma.

The rearrangement links TRBV27 to TRBJ2-3; D not certain. The V end was cut by 1 base, the J end by 5 bases, with 19 bases between. The CDR3 covers 17 residues. Germline loops: CDR1 MNHEY, CDR2 SMNVEV (reference sequence). CDR3: CASSLYTPGGLRDTQYF. The CDR3 region has the DNA TGTGCCAGCAGTTTATATACCCCAGGTGGGTTGAGAGATACGCAGTATTTT.

This clonotype is deemed medium-sized. V is TRBV7-6 and J is TRBJ2-1; the match to TRBD2 covers 9 bases. The CDR3 length is 17 residues. The germline CDR1 and CDR2 sequences are SGHVS and FNYEAQ. Trimming removed 1 base from V and 1 base from J; junction bases left unmatched: 5. CDR3 loop: CASSLGWTSDSYNEQFF. The CDR3 bases are TGTGCCAGCAGCTTAGGGTGGACTAGCGATTCCTACAATGAGCAGTTCTTC.

This sequence joins TRBV11-2 and TRBJ2-1; D unresolved. The last part of the DNA fits TRBJ2-7 better; the J call may be wrong. The germline V gene has CDR1 SGHAT and CDR2 FQNNGV. CDR3 size: 12 residues. The CDR3 loop is CASSLYYNEQYF. For the CDR3, the DNA is TGTGCCAGCAGCCTTTACTACAATGAGCAGTACTTC.

This clonotype has ten or more counts. V usage is TRBV6-1 and J usage is TRBJ2-1, with a weak D call TRBD2 (5 bases). CDR1 is MNHNS and CDR2 is SASEGT in the germline V gene. The CDR3 runs to 16 residues. The V end was cut by 8 bases, the J end by 7 bases, with 24 bases between. CDR3 region: CASVGSGVRMKNEQFF. CDR3 coding DNA: TGTGCCAGCGTGGGGAGTGGGGTCAGGATGAAAAATGAGCAGTTCTTC.

This sequence joins TRBV12-3 or TRBV12-4 and TRBJ2-3; 8 bases match TRBD1. With 5 bases clipped from V and 2 bases from J, the junction kept 9 bases outside the gene matches. This CDR3 has 16 amino acids. The CDR3 sequence is CASSGQTGVTTDTQYF. For the CDR3, the DNA is TGTGCCAGCAGTGGGCAGACAGGGGTGACCACAGATACGCAGTATTTT.

The gene calls are TRBV6-9 and TRBJ2-1; D is undetermined. The CDR3 totals 15 residues. The germline gives CDR1 MNHGY, CDR2 SVAAGI. The V end lost 6 bases, the J end lost 13 bases, and 25 bases lay between the germline ends. The CDR3 sequence: CASSPKGWAKNIQFF. In DNA, the CDR3 is TGTGCCAGCAGCCCCAAGGGTTGGGCCAAAAACATTCAGTTCTTC.

This clonotype is termed medium-sized (0.01 to 0.1%). The genes are TRBV7-2 and TRBJ2-1; TRBD2 matches at 7 bases. The DNA end is more similar to TRBJ2-7, so the J call may be wrong. The CDR3 sequence is 14 residues long. Germline V gene sequence: CDR1 SGHTA, CDR2 FQGNSA. The CDR3, as DNA: TGTGCCAGCAGCTTACGCGGGGACTACAATGAGCAGTACTTC. This sequence encodes CASSLRGDYNEQYF.

The chain recombines TRBV27 with TRBJ2-7; D is undetermined. The CDR3 totals 13 residues. V lost 3 bases, J lost 0 bases, and 6 bases lay in between. CDR1 and CDR2 from the germline V gene are MNHEY and SMNVEV (reference sequence). The CDR3 region has the DNA TGTGCCAGCAGTTTCTCCAGCTCCTACGAGCAGTACTTC. Amino acid sequence: CASSFSSSYEQYF.

The chain couples TRBV24-1 to TRBJ2-1, with D possibly TRBD1 on 6 matching bases. CDR1 KGHDR and CDR2 SFDVKD come from the germline V gene. V dropped 3 bases and J dropped 13 bases, with 21 bases sitting between them. The CDR3 is made up of 15 amino acids. CDR3 sequence: CATSDAPGARETQFF. The CDR3 DNA reads as TGTGCCACCAGTGATGCCCCAGGGGCGAGGGAGACCCAGTTCTTC.

Many counts were recorded for this clonotype. This sequence joins TRBV7-2 and TRBJ2-1; 7 bases are shared with TRBD2. Judging by the DNA end, TRBJ2-7 fits better; the J call may be wrong. Germline V gene sequence: CDR1 SGHTA, CDR2 FQGNSA. The CDR3 runs 14 residues. The CDR3 sequence is CASSIGGSLYEQYF. The CDR3 DNA reads as TGTGCCAGCAGCATCGGGGGGAGCCTCTACGAGCAGTACTTC.

This clonotype has only a few counts. This chain uses TRBV24-1 with TRBJ2-1; 12 bases agree with TRBD2. The CDR3 has 17 amino acids. V lost 3 bases to trimming and J lost 13 bases; unmatched junction nucleotides: 15. Per germline, CDR1 KGHDR and CDR2 SFDVKD. The CDR3 protein is CATSDPGLAGIQETQFF. The CDR3 DNA reads TGTGCCACCAGTGATCCCGGACTAGCGGGGATACAAGAGACCCAGTTCTTC.

V usage is TRBV6-8 and J usage is TRBJ2-5; either TRBD1 or TRBD2 may supply D (5 bases each). Trimming removed 5 bases from V and 0 bases from J, with 7 bases in between. CDR3 length equals 13 residues. Germline assignment: CDR1 MNHGY and CDR2 SAAAGT. The CDR3 nucleotides are TGTGCCAGCAGTGGGACCTACCAAGAGACCCAGTACTTC. This codes for CASSGTYQETQYF.

This clonotype was recorded at least ten times. The V gene is TRBV11-3, the J gene TRBJ2-3, with D possibly TRBD1 on 6 matching bases. Germline V CDR1 and CDR2: SGHNT, YENEEA. The CDR3 runs 15 residues. V was clipped by 8 bases and J by 3 bases, with 18 bases between them. The CDR3 protein is CASSAARGTTDTQYF. In DNA form, the CDR3 reads TGTGCCAGCTCCGCGGCCAGGGGAACAACAGATACGCAGTATTTT. Filled out from reference TRBV11-3 and TRBJ2-3, the complete variable domain reads EAGVVQSPRYKIIEKKQPVAFWCNPISGHNTLYWYLQNLGQGPELLIRYENEEAVDDSQLPKDRFSAERLKGVDSTLKIQPAELGDSAVYLCASSAARGTTDTQYFGPGTRLTVL.

The V gene is TRBV12-3 or TRBV12-4, the J gene TRBJ2-1; the match to TRBD2 covers 14 bases. V lost 6 bases, J lost 7 bases, and 5 bases stayed unmatched. CDR3 length equals 15 residues. CDR3 sequence: CASRAGLAGGNEQFF. CDR3 DNA: TGTGCCAGCAGGGCTGGACTAGCGGGAGGAAATGAGCAGTTCTTC.

This clonotype was detected many times. The rearrangement joins TRBV10-1 to TRBJ1-4; unclear D gene. Trimming removed 7 bases at V and 1 base at J, with 10 bases between. Germline-derived CDR1 and CDR2 are WNHNN and SYGVQD (reference sequence). The CDR3 contains 14 residues. This chain's CDR3 is CASIVSETNEKLFF. CDR3 sequence (DNA): TGCGCCAGCATAGTGAGTGAAACTAATGAAAAACTGTTTTTT.

This clonotype was recorded once. J is TRBJ1-2 and V is TRBV4-1, with D uncertain. V shed 3 bases and J shed 0 bases, with 11 bases lying between them. Germline CDR1 MGHRA, CDR2 YSYEKL. This CDR3 is built from 15 residues. The CDR3 DNA follows: TGCGCCAGCAGCCATCCAGGAAGAACTAACTATGGCTACACCTTC. Protein sequence: CASSHPGRTNYGYTF.

The chain uses TRBV6-1 and TRBJ2-5; 11 positions agree with TRBD2. Germline V gene lookup returns CDR1 MNHNS and CDR2 SASEGT. With 2 bases clipped from V and 1 base from J, the junction kept 0 bases outside the gene matches. The CDR3 runs 15 residues. This CDR3 is CASSELAGGQETQYF. CDR3 DNA: TGTGCCAGCAGTGAACTAGCGGGGGGCCAAGAGACCCAGTACTTC.

This clonotype was detected many times. The V call is TRBV7-9, the J call TRBJ1-1; 7 bases match TRBD1. Germline CDR1 and CDR2: SEHNR and FQNEAQ (reference sequence). This CDR3 region has 15 residues. V gave up 6 bases and J gave up 1 base; unmatched junction bases: 8. DNA of the CDR3: TGTGCCAGCAGGATGGACAGGTCGAAGAACACTGAAGCTTTCTTT. Its protein is CASRMDRSKNTEAFF.

This clonotype was counted only a few times. The CDR3 reads CASSLVRGGEKLFF. The CDR3, as DNA: TGTGCCAGCAGCTTAGTCAGGGGGGGTGAAAAACTGTTTTTT. The gene calls are TRBV7-2 and TRBJ1-4; TRBD1 aligns across 7 bases. Trimming removed 1 base from V and 7 bases from J; junction bases left unmatched: 3. Germline V gene lookup returns CDR1 SGHTA and CDR2 FQGNSA. The CDR3 is made up of 14 amino acids.

By frequency in the sample, this clonotype is medium-sized. V gene TRBV6-1 combines with J gene TRBJ2-1; weak D call: TRBD1 (6 bases). The CDR3 runs to 15 residues. Germline V CDR1 and CDR2: MNHNS, SASEGT. Trimming took 1 base from V and 13 from J, leaving 20 bases between them. Here the CDR3 DNA reads TGTGCCAGCAGTGAAGGGTCAGGGGCCCAAGAGACCCAGTTCTTC. Protein sequence: CASSEGSGAQETQFF.